Sequencing of this T cell receptor beta chain was carried out in a study of CD8 T cells in Susac syndrome. Whole-study findings and limits: The study recognized that its TCR sequencing and HLA analysis covered a relatively small number of individuals.

Sequencing of TCR beta, carried out with a high-throughput approach, was applied to CD8+ and CD4+ T cells from the blood. The CD8+ and CD4+ T cells were negatively isolated, with the TEMRA cells enriched by FACS. Germline trimming cut 3 bases from V and 4 bases from J; bases unmatched to any gene: 3. This CDR3 is 14 amino acids long. Germline CDR1 is LNHDA and CDR2 is SQIVND (reference sequence). RNA in amounts of roughly 0.45 to 1 ug was reverse transcribed with random hexamers. Coverage of TCR beta CDR3 amplification by immunoSEQ multiplex PCR extended to 54 Vbeta and 13 Jbeta. TCRdb recomputed calls from the immunoSEQ multiplex PCR reads with MiXCR, one row per CDR3 protein. The repertoire holds approximately 280,000 distinct CDR3 sequences, with approximately 84% as singletons. This clonotype was picked up a small number of times. The antigen remains undetermined.

This sequence was found in a human donor with multiple sclerosis. Material for sequencing was CD8+ T cells from PBMCs. This chain uses TRBV19 with TRBJ2-7, with 10 nucleotides matching TRBD2. CDR3: CASSITSGDYEQYF. CDR3 coding DNA: TGTGCCAGTAGTATCACTAGCGGGGATTACGAGCAGTACTTC.